The source of this TCR beta chain is a study of draining lymph node invasion in breast cancer (TCRdb year 2020). Concerning the study at large: Histology and cytokeratin immunohistochemistry were used to diagnose nodal metastasis, and EpCAM/CD45 flow cytometry was used to confirm the diagnosis. In a separate targeted assay, sorted memory regulatory T cells and memory conventional CD4 T cells were compared across breast cancer tissues by bulk TCR-beta CDR3 sequencing. The separate targeted TCR sequencing included lymph nodes from five patients, and primary tumors were also sequenced for most of those five patients. From every patient, the primary tumor plus matched non-invaded and tumor-invaded tumor-draining lymph nodes were collected, and both Treg and Tconv subsets were profiled.

On this clonotype itself: The target of this receptor is not known. No base quality information exists; no much larger clone differs at one position.

Memory conventional CD4 T cells were isolated by sorting for CD4+ CD45RA- CD25- cells. Each tumor-draining lymph node was classified as non-invaded if metastatic tumor cells were absent and as invaded if metastatic tumor cells were present. Before staining and sorting, a Miltenyi Pan T Cell isolation kit was used to pre-enrich the T cells. Primary tumors were characterized by immunohistochemistry for estrogen receptor, progesterone receptor, HER2 and Ki-67. Within a few hours after surgery, the fresh surgical tissue was processed by cutting it into small fragments. The tissue fragments were digested enzymatically for less than 25 minutes with Liberase TL plus DNase and were then passed through a 40-micrometer strainer. After DAPI live/dead staining, sorting was performed on a BD FACS Aria II with roughly 96-99% purity. Sorted cells were lysed in TCL buffer, and RNA was purified using a Norgen Single Cell RNA purification kit that included DNase treatment.

V and J are trimmed by 10 bases and 4 bases, and the gene matches miss 9 bases of the junction. The CDR3 runs 13 amino acids, cysteine and phenylalanine included. Only the CDR3 portion is preserved as DNA: 39 bases, with reading frame beginning at the first base. CDR1 and CDR2 were assigned from the germline V gene as MDHEN and SYDVKM. The library was prepared using bulk RNA-seq. The run used an Illumina HiSeq 2500. In the source study's methods: CDR3 sequences in the separate targeted TCR-seq dataset were extracted from raw reads and quantified using MiXCR version 2.1.5 with default parameters. In the separate targeted TCR-seq dataset, TCR-beta clones were defined by the combination of V gene, J gene and CDR3 sequence. The separate targeted TCR-seq dataset was filtered by first dropping clones with fewer than three counts and then keeping only the 90% most strongly expressed clones in each sample. In the separate targeted TCR-seq dataset, Treg-Tconv overlap was calculated per tissue as the number of shared clones divided by the total number of Treg clones, multiplied by 100. The raw public data were reprocessed by TCRdb itself: fastp quality trimming at Q25, MiXCR clonotype calling, in-frame beta chains only. Each entry merges the rows of one CDR3 protein and shows their most common DNA and genes. The V and J calls, along with clone size, are taken from TCRdb and not from the paper's own processing. The sample yields approximately 3,100 distinct CDR3 sequences; more than 70% were counted once. The ten largest clonotypes hold 9% to 10% of the sample.

General conclusions and limits of the study: In the targeted TCR-seq data, Tregs appeared to be more clonally expanded than Tconvs in all tissues, and lower diversity was found for both subsets in tumor than in lymph nodes. Shared TCRs between Treg and Tconv subsets were considered suggestive but not proof of common clonal origin. The data could not resolve whether Treg conversion took place in a given organ or whether converted Tregs recirculated between nodes and tumor. Some of the top 100 tumor clones were detected in invaded and non-invaded nodes, suggesting recirculation between tumor and draining nodes. The tumor top-100 clone tracking analysis was possible in only a couple of patients. Within each tissue, roughly 13-22% of Treg TCRs were also found among Tconvs, a result interpreted as suggesting peripheral Treg induction.

Sequenced sample: sorted memory CD4+ effector T cells from a lymph node. The sample's cell subset or site label is to be understood as: CD45RA-negative sorted CD4+ T cells (memory Tconv or effector/memory Treg). The receptor was isolated from a female donor with luminal breast cancer. The rearranged segments are TRBV28 and TRBJ1-2; 7 central nucleotides agree with TRBD1. CDR3 protein: CATIQGSIYGYTF. Read as DNA, the sequence is TGTGCCACCATACAGGGGTCGATCTATGGCTACACCTTC.